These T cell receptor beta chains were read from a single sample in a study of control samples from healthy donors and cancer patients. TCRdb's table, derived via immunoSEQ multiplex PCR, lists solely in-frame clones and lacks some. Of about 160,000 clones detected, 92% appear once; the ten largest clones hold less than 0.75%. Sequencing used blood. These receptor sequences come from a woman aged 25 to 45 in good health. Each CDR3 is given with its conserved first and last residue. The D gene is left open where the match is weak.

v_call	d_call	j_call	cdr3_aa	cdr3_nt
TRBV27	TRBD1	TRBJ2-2	CASSPTGALSSTGELFF	TGTGCCAGCAGTCCGACAGGGGCTCTTTCGAGCACCGGGGAGCTGTTTTTT
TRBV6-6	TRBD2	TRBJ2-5	CASSQGLAGVETQYF	TGTGCCAGCAGCCAGGGACTAGCGGGAGTGGAGACCCAGTACTTC
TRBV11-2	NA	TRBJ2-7	CASSSPEVYEQYF	TGTGCCAGCAGCTCCCCTGAGGTCTACGAGCAGTACTTC
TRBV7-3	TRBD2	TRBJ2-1	CASSIGTSGTNEQFF	TGTGCCAGCAGCATCGGGACTAGCGGCACCAATGAGCAGTTCTTC
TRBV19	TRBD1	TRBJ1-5	CAIATGSNPNQPQHF	TGTGCCATAGCGACAGGGAGCAATCCCAATCAGCCCCAGCATTTT
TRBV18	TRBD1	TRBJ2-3	CASSPAQGQGDTQYF	TGTGCCAGCTCACCAGCACAGGGGCAGGGGGATACGCAGTATTTT
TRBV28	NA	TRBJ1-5	CASSLSQGVRPQHF	TGTGCCAGCAGTTTATCACAAGGTGTGAGGCCCCAGCATTTT
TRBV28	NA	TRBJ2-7	CASSNLGPSLKRSSYEQYF	TGTGCCAGCAGTAATCTCGGTCCTTCTCTTAAAAGGAGCTCCTACGAGCAGTACTTC
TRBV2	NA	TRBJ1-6	CASWDGRSSYNSPLHF	TGTGCCAGCTGGGATGGACGGAGCTCCTATAATTCACCCCTCCACTTT
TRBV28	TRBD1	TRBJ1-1	CASSFPYGTAPEAFF	TGTGCCAGCAGTTTCCCTTACGGGACAGCACCTGAAGCTTTCTTT
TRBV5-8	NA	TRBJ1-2	CASSPPSYYGYTF	TGTGCCAGCAGCCCCCCGTCATACTATGGCTACACCTTC
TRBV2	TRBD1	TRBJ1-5	CASSVGRGNNQPQHF	TGTGCCAGCAGTGTAGGCAGGGGGAACAATCAGCCCCAGCATTTT
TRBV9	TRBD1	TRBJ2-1	CASSVEGAWLDEQFF	TGTGCCAGCAGCGTAGAGGGGGCTTGGCTTGATGAGCAGTTCTTC
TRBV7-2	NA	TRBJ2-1	CASSLGSQSYNEQFF	TGTGCCAGCAGCTTAGGGAGCCAGTCCTACAATGAGCAGTTCTTC
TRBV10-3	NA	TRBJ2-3	CAISDGLTGPTDTQYF	TGTGCCATCAGTGATGGGTTGACAGGACCCACAGATACGCAGTATTTT
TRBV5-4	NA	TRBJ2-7	CASSFLGGPSYEQYF	TGTGCCAGCAGCTTCCTCGGGGGGCCCTCTTACGAGCAGTACTTC